This T cell receptor beta chain was documented in a study of regulatory T cells in long-lasting Graves disease. Overall study context: More than 5 years of antithyroid drugs with positive TSH receptor antibodies defined persistent Graves' disease. Findings and caveats of the study: Reduced TCR diversity was observed in persistent Graves' patients versus newly diagnosed patients. Newly diagnosed disease favored TRBV20-1 and TRBJ2-1 over persistent disease.

Time point noted: persistent/refractory GD, antithyroid drugs over 5 years with positive TRAb. PBMCs were the source of the RNA used for TCR sequencing. The authors built TCR beta libraries using iRepertoire HTBI primers and Arm-PCR of CDR3 regions. MiXCR, run by TCRdb on the multiplex PCR reads, gives a single entry per CDR3 protein. The sample gives fewer than 400,000 distinct CDR3 sequences, around 20% of which show up once; roughly 20% is in the top ten. In the case of this clonotype: Its antigen is undetermined.

The CDR3 is made up of 11 amino acids. CDR1 and CDR2 (germline): SQVTM, ANQGSEA. The V and J ends lost 6 bases and 6 bases, in that order; junction bases with no gene match: 3. The source was peripheral blood mononuclear cells (PBMCs), collected when the disease was refractory, from a patient treated with antithyroid drugs. This receptor was obtained from a female donor with Graves disease. V is TRBV29-1 and J is TRBJ2-7; 9 bases fit TRBD2. CDR3 region: CSVASGIEQYF. Written as DNA, the CDR3 is TGCAGCGTCGCTAGCGGGATCGAGCAGTACTTC.